This entry features one T cell receptor beta chain sequence. Data came from immunoSEQ multiplex PCR; TCRdb stores just in-frame clones and leaves some out. This table has some 700,000 clones, around 87% appearing once. This sample stems from a study of shared T cell receptors in the human thymus. J lost 8 bases, V lost 1 base, and 4 bases had no gene match. From germline, CDR1 is LGHNT and CDR2 FRNRAP. The CDR3 length is 14 residues. The same data also contributed to another study, on human thymus T cells.

This sequence was found in a boy in the first two years of life with a congenital heart defect. Sequences were obtained from thymocytes. This chain uses TRBV12-5 with TRBJ2-1, with 8 bases aligning to TRBD1. The CDR3 region has the DNA TGTGCTAGTGGTTTGGGAAGGACAGGGTATGAGCAGTTCTTC. It encodes CASGLGRTGYEQFF. The entire variable domain, with the rest obtained from reference TRBV12-5 and TRBJ2-1, is as follows: DARVTQTPRHKVTEMGQEVTMRCQPILGHNTVFWYRQTMMQGLELLAYFRNRAPLDDSGMPKDRFSAEMPDATLATLKIQPSEPRDSAVYFCASGLGRTGYEQFFGPGTRLTVL.